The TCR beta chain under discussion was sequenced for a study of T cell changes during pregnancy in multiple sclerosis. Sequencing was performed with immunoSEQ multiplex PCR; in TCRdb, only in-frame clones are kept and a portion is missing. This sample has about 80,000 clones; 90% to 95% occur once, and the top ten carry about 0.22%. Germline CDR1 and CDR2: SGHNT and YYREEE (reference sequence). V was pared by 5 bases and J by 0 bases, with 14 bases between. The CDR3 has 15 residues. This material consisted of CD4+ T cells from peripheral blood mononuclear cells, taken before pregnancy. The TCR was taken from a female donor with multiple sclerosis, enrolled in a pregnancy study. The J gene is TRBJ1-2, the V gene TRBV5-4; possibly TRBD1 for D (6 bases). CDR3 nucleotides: TGTGCCAGCAGTCTAAGGACAGTCCCTAACTATGGCTACACCTTC. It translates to CASSLRTVPNYGYTF.